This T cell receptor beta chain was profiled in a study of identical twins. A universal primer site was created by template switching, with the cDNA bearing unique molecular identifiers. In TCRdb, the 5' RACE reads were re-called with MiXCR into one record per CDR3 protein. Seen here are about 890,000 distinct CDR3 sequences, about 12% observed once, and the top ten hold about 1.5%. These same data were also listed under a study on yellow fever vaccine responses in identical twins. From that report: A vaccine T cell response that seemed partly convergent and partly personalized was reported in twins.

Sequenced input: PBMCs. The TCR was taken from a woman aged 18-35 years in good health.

The CDR3 sequence: CASSLSGGLLNEQFF. The CDR3, as DNA: TGTGCCAGCAGTTTAAGTGGGGGGCTTCTAAATGAGCAGTTCTTC. The chain employs TRBV12-3 or TRBV12-4 and TRBJ2-1; D may correspond to TRBD1 or TRBD2 (6 bases each). The CDR3 extends over 15 amino acids. V was trimmed by 2 bases and J by 7 bases, leaving 15 bases between them.